This T cell receptor (beta chain) was identified during a study of T cell responses to AZD1222 COVID-19 vaccine. Sequencing used immunoSEQ multiplex PCR; TCRdb keeps in-frame clones, though not all of them. The table lists over 100,000 clones, 85% to 95% of them singletons. Between the trimmed V and J ends, which lost 2 bases and 2 bases, there was a span of 12 bases. CDR1 is SGHVS and CDR2 is FNYEAQ in the germline V gene. The CDR3 runs to 16 residues. This receptor was identified in an adult in good health. The chain links TRBV7-6 to TRBJ1-4; D is uncertain. Material: peripheral blood, obtained on day 0 of AZD1222 vaccination. CDR3 in amino acids: CASSLSSAGTNEKLFF. CDR3 nucleotides: TGTGCCAGCAGCTTATCGTCCGCCGGCACTAATGAAAAACTGTTTTTT.